The sample holds a few counts of the clone carrying this TCR beta chain. No antigen is known for it. CDR3 size: 14 residues. Germline values: CDR1 LNHDA, CDR2 SQIVND (reference sequence). The V gene lost 5 bases and the J gene lost 4 bases, with 14 bases spanning the gap. Those patients with uncontrolled infection, other autoimmune disease, pregnancy or lactation were excluded. The TCR beta CDR3 regions underwent amplification using RNA transcripts as the source. During a first-round RT-PCR of the TCR CDR3, the HTBI primer set was used. One entry per CDR3 protein results from TCRdb running MiXCR on the multiplex PCR reads. The sample includes about 400,000 distinct CDR3 sequences, under 15% of them seen just once. The sample belongs to a study of T cells in Graves' hyperthyroidism and ophthalmopathy. Across the whole study: Peripheral blood was acquired at first diagnosis, ahead of any therapy whatsoever.

Study-wide results and caveats: Researchers report that a 13 V-J model separated ophthalmopathy from stable hyperthyroidism.

Sequencing was done on a sample of blood. This clonotype was sampled from a woman aged 25 to 39 with Graves' hyperthyroidism. This chain joins TRBV19 and TRBJ2-5; D ambiguous. The CDR3 spells CASSLLGSSETQYF. For the CDR3, the DNA is TGTGCCAGTAGTCTACTGGGTAGCTCAGAGACCCAGTACTTC.